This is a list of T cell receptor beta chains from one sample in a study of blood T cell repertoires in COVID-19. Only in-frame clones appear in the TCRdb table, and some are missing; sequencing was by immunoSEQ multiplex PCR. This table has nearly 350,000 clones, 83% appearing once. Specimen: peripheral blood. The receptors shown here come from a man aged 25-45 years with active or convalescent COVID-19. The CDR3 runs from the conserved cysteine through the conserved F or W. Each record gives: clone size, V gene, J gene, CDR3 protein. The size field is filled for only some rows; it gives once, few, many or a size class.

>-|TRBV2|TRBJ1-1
CASSEQNEAFF
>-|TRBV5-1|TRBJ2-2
CASSLLGSSDTGELFF
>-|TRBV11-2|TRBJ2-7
CASSQSAGGYEQYF
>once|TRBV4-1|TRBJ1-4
CASSPVRGVVITNEKLFF
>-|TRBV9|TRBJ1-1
CASSYHRGLGTEAFF
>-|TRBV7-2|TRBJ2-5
CASSLVAGEETQYF
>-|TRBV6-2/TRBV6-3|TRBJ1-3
CASSYSTGGNTIYF
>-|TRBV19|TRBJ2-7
CASRGGNLEQYF
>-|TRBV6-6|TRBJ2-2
CASTLRGLAKQFF
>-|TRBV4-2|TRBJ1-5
CASSQAGVGNQPQHF
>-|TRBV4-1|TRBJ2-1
CASSQEGSPYEQFF
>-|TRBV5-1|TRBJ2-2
CASSLLEWSRQLFF
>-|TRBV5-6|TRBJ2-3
CASSLYSSSGVPQYF
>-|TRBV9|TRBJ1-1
CASSRGDSKAFF
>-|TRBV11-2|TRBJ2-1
CASSLAGVGNEQFF
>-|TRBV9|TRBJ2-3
CASSVGDRVKTDTQYF
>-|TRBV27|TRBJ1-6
CASSLWDRGNSPLHF
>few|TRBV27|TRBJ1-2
CASSLAANYGYTF
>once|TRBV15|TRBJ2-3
CATSSLHSGMGPDTQYF
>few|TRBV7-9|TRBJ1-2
CATHGTVTRYTF
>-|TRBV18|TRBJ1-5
CASWFDRKYSNQPQHF
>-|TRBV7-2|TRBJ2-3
CASSLSGSSTDTQYF
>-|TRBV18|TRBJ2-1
CASSPLKSQGGEFF
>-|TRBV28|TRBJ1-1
CASSLKLSEAFF
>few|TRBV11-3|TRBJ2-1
CASSFGRRGPGEQFF
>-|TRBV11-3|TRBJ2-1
CASSLASGLYNEQFF
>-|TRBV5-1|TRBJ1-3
CASSSGTESGNTIYF
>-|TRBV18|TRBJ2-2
CASSLATSGANTGELFF
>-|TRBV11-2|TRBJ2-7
CASSSRLKNYEQYF
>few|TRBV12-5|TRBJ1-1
CASGLGQGRNTEAFF
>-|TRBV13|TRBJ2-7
CASSSPAGTSGIYEQYF
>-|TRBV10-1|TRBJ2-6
CASSGEPPWTVDSSGANVLTF
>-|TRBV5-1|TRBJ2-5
CASSLSRLLATLPQETQYF
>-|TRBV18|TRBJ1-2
CASSPQGSHNYGYTF
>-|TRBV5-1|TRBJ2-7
CASSLALEGARYEQYF
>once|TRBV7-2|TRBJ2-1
CASSPFRLAGGLEQFF
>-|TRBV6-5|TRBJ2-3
CASSYSKSDTQYF
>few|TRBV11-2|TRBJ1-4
CASSLGQDREKLFF
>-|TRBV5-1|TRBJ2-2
CASSLEASPSTGELFF
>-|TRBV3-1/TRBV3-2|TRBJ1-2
CASRGTGRGYTF